This TCR beta chain was sequenced for a study of CD8+ T cells in alopecia areata. With V trimmed by 5 bases and J by 1 base, 5 bases remained unmatched. The CDR3 spans 17 residues. Looked up from germline, CDR1 is SGHTA and CDR2 is FQGNSA. The sequencing template was cDNA reverse transcribed from extracted RNA. Sequencing used immunoSEQ multiplex PCR; TCRdb keeps in-frame clones, though not all of them. The sample has over 200,000 clones, around 66% seen once. Treatment in this sample: oral pan-JAK inhibitor, 5-10 mg twice daily. The chain is built from TRBV7-2 and TRBJ2-2, with 12 bases lining up with TRBD2. The specimen was CD4+ T cells sorted from blood, collected at week 4, from a patient treated with tofacitinib. The source of this sequence is a human donor with alopecia areata. This CDR3 is CASSVTSGGLNTGELFF. The CDR3 region has the DNA TGTGCCAGCAGCGTAACTAGCGGGGGGCTGAACACCGGGGAGCTGTTTTTT. The full variable domain, in which reference TRBV7-2 and TRBJ2-2 provide the parts outside the CDR3, is GAGVSQSPSNKVTEKGKDVELRCDPISGHTALYWYRQSLGQGLEFLIYFQGNSAPDKSGLPSDRFSAERTGGSVSTLTIQRTQQEDSAVYLCASSVTSGGLNTGELFFGEGSRLTVL.